The sample holds a few counts of the clone carrying this T cell receptor (beta chain). Its target is not known. These data belong to a study of T cells in Graves' hyperthyroidism and ophthalmopathy. Study conclusions and caveats: A 13 V-J model separated ophthalmopathy from stable hyperthyroidism.

TCR beta CDR3 region amplification was performed from RNA transcripts. The HTBI primer set drove a first-round RT-PCR of the TCR CDR3. In TCRdb, the multiplex PCR reads were re-called with MiXCR into one record per CDR3 protein. The sample holds 500,000 or so distinct CDR3 sequences, under 20% seen once. J lost 8 bases, V lost 1 base, and 9 bases had no gene match. Germline-derived CDR1 and CDR2 are SGHTA and FQGNSA. The CDR3 spans 15 residues. With duration under 3 months, ophthalmopathy was active: Clinical Activity Score at least 3, NOSPECS at least 4. This receptor was identified in a woman under 30 with Graves' ophthalmopathy. Sequenced sample: blood. V gene TRBV7-2 combines with J gene TRBJ2-3; 7 bases fit TRBD2. CDR3 residues: CASSLELALQSTQYF. In nucleotides, the CDR3 is TGTGCCAGCAGCTTAGAACTAGCGCTACAGTCTACGCAGTATTTT.